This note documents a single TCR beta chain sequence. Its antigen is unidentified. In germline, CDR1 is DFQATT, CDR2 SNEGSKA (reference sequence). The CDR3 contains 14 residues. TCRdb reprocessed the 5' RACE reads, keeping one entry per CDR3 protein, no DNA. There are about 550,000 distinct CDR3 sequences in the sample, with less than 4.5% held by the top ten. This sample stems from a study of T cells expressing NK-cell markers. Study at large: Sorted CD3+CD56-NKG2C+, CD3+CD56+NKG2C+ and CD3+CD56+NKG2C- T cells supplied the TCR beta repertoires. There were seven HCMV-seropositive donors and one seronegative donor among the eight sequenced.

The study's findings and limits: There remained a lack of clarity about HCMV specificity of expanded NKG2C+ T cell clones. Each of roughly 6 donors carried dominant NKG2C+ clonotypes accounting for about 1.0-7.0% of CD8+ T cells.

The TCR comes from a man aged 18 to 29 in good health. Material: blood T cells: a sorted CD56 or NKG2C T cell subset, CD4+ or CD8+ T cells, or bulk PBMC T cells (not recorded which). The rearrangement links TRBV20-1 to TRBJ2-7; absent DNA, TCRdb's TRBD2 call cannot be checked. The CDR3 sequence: CSASVPGLAGEQYF.